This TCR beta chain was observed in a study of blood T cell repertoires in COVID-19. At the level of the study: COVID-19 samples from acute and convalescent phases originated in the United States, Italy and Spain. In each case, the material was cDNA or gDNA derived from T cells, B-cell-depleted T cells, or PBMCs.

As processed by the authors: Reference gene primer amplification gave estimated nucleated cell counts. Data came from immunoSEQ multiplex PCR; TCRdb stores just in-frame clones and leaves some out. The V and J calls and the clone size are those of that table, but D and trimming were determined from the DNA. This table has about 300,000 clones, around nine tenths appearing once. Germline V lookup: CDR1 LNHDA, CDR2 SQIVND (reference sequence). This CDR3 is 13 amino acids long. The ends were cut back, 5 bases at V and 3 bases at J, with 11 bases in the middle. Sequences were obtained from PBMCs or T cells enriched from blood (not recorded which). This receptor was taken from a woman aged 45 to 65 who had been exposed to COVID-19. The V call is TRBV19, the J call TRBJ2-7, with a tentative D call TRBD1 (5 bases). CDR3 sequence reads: CASSERQNYEQYF. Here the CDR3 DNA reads TGTGCCAGTAGTGAACGACAGAACTACGAGCAGTACTTC. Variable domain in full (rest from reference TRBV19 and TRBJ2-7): DGGITQSPKYLFRKEGQNVTLSCEQNLNHDAMYWYRQDPGQGLRLIYYSQIVNDFQKGDIAEGYSVSREKKESFPLTVTSAQKNPTAFYLCASSERQNYEQYFGPGTRLTVT.